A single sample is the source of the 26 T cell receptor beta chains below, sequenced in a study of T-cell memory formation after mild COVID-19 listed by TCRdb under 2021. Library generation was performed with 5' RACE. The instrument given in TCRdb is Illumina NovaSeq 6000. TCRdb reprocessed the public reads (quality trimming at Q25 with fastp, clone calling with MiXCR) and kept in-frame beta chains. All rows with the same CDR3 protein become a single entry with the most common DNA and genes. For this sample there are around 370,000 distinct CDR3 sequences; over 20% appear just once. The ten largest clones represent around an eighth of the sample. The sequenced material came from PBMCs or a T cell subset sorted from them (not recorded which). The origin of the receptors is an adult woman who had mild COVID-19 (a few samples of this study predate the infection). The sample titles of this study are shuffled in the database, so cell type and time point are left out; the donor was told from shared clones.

The CDR3 sequence: CASGKPLTGPHNEQFF. CDR3 DNA: TGTGCCAGCGGAAAACCTCTCACGGGCCCTCACAATGAGCAGTTCTTC. The chain is built from TRBV7-9 and TRBJ2-1; D is undetermined. The germline V gene encodes CDR1 SEHNR and CDR2 FQNEAQ (reference sequence). V lost 8 bases and J lost 5, with 22 bases in between. The CDR3 totals 16 residues.

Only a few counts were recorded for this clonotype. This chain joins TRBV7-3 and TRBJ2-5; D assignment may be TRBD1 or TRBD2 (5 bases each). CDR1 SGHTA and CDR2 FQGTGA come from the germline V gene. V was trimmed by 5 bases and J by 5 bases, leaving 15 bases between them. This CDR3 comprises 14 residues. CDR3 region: CASSPVGVGETQYF. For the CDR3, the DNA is TGTGCCAGCAGCCCAGTGGGGGTAGGGGAGACCCAGTACTTC. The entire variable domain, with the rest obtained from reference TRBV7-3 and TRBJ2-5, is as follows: GAGVSQTPSNKVTEKGKYVELRCDPISGHTALYWYRQSLGQGPEFLIYFQGTGAADDSGLPNDRFFAVRPEGSVSTLKIQRTERGDSAVYLCASSPVGVGETQYFGPGTRLLVL.

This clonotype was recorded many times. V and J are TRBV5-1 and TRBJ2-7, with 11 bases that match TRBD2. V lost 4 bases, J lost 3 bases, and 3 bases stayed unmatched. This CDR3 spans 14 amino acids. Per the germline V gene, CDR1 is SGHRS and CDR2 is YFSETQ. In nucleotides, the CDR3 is TGCGCCAGCAGCACTAGCGGGGGAAACTACGAGCAGTACTTC. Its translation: CASSTSGGNYEQYF. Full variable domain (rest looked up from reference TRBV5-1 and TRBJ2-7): KAGVTQTPRYLIKTRGQQVTLSCSPISGHRSVSWYQQTPGQGLQFLFEYFSETQRNKGNFPGRFSGRQFSNSRSEMNVSTLELGDSALYLCASSTSGGNYEQYFGPGTRLTVT.

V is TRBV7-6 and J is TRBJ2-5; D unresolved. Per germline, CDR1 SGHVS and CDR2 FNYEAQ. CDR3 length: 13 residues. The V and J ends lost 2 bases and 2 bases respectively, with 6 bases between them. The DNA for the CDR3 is TGTGCCAGCAGCTTAAGCATACAAGAGACCCAGTACTTC. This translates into CASSLSIQETQYF.

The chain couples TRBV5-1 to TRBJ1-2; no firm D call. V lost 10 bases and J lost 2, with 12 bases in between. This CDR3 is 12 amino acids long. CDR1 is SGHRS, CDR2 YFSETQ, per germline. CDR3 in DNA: TGCGCCTCGGGAGAGACCAACTATGGCTACACCTTC. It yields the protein CASGETNYGYTF.

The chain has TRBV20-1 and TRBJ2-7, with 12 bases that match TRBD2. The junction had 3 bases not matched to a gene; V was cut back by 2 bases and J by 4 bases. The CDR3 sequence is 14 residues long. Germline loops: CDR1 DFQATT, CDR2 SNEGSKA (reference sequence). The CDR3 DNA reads TGCAGTGCTAGACTACTAGCGGGGGGTTACGAGCAGTACTTC. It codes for CSARLLAGGYEQYF.

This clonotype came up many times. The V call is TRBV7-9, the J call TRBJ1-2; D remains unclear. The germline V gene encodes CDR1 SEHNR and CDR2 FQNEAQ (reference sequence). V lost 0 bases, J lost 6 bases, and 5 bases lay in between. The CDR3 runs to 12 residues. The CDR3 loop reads CASSLAVNGYTF. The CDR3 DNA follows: TGTGCCAGCAGCTTAGCTGTGAATGGCTACACCTTC.

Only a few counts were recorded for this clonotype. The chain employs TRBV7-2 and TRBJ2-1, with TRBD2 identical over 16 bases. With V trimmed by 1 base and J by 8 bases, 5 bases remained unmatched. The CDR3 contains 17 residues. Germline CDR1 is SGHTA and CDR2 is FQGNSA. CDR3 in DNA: TGTGCCAGCAGCTTAGGTGGAGGGACTAGCGGGAGGGATGAGCAGTTCTTC. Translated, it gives CASSLGGGTSGRDEQFF.

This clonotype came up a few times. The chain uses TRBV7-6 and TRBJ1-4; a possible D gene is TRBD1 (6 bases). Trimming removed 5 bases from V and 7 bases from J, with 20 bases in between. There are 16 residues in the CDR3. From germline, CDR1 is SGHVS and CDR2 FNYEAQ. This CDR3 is CASSRSPGGEGEKLFF. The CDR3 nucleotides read TGTGCCAGCAGCCGTTCTCCGGGGGGCGAGGGTGAAAAACTGTTTTTT.

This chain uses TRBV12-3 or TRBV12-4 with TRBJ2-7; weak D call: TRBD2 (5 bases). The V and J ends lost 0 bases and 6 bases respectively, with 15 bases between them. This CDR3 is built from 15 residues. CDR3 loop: CASSLAPSGGSEQYF. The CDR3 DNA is TGTGCCAGCAGTTTAGCGCCCAGCGGAGGAAGCGAGCAGTACTTC.

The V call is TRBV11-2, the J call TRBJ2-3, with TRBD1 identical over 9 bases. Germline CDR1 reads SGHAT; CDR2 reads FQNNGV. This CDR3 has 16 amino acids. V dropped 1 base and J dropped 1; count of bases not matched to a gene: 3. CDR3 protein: CASSLATGGGTDTQYF. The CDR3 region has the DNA TGTGCCAGCAGCTTAGCGACAGGGGGTGGCACAGATACGCAGTATTTT.

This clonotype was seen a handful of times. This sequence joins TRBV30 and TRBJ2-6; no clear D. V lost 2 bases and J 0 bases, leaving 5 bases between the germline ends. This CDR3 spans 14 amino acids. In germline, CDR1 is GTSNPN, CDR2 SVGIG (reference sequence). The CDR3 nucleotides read TGTGCCTGGAGTAGGAGCTCTGGGGCCAACGTCCTGACTTTC. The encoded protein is CAWSRSSGANVLTF. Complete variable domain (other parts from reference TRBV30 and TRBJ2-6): SQTIHQWPATLVQPVGSPLSLECTVEGTSNPNLYWYRQAAGRGLQLLFYSVGIGQISSEVPQNLSASRPQDRQFILSSKKLLLSDSGFYLCAWSRSSGANVLTFGAGSRLTVL.

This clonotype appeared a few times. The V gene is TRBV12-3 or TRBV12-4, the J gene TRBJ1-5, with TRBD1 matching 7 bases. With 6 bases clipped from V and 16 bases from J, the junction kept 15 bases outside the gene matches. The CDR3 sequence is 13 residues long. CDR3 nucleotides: TGTGCCAGCAGAAAAACCCCGGGACAGAGCAGTCATTTT. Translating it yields CASRKTPGQSSHF.

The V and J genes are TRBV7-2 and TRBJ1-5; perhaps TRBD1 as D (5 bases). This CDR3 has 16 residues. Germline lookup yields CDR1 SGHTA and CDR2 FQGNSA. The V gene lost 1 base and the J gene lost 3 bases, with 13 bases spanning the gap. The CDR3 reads CASSLGGASHNQPQHF. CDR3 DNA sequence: TGTGCCAGCAGCTTAGGCGGGGCCTCACACAATCAGCCCCAGCATTTT. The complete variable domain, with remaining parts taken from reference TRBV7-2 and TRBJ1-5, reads GAGVSQSPSNKVTEKGKDVELRCDPISGHTALYWYRQSLGQGLEFLIYFQGNSAPDKSGLPSDRFSAERTGGSVSTLTIQRTQQEDSAVYLCASSLGGASHNQPQHFGDGTRLSIL.

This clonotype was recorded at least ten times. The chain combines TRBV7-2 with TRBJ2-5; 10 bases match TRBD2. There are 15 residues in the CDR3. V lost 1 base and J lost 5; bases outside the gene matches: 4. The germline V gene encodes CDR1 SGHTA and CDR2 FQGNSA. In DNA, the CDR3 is TGTGCCAGCAGCTTAGTAGCGGGGGGCCTCGAGACCCAGTACTTC. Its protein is CASSLVAGGLETQYF.

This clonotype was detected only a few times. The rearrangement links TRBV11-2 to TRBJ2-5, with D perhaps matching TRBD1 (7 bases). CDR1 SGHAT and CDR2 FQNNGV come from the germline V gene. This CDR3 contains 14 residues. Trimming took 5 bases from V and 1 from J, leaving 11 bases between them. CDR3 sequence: CASSQGGAQETQYF. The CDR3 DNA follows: TGTGCCAGCAGCCAGGGGGGAGCCCAAGAGACCCAGTACTTC. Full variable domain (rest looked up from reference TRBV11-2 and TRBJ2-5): EAGVAQSPRYKIIEKRQSVAFWCNPISGHATLYWYQQILGQGPKLLIQFQNNGVVDDSQLPKDRFSAERLKGVDSTLKIQPAKLEDSAVYLCASSQGGAQETQYFGPGTRLLVL.

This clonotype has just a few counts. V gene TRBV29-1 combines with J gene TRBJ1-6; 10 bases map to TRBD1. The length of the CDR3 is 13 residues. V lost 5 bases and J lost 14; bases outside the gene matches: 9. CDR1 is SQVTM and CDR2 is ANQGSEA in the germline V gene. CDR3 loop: CSVPGDRGNTLHF. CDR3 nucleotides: TGCAGCGTTCCCGGGGACAGGGGAAACACCCTCCACTTT. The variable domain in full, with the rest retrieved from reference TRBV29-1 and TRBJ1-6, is SAVISQKPSRDICQRGTSLTIQCQVDSQVTMMFWYRQQPGQSLTLIATANQGSEATYESGFVIDKFPISRPNLTFSTLTVSNMSPEDSSIYLCSVPGDRGNTLHFGNGTRLTVT.

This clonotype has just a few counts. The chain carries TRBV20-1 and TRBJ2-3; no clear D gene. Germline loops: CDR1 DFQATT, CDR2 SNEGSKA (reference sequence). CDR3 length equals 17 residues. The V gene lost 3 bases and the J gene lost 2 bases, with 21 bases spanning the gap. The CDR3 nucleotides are TGCAGTGCTAGCCCCCACTCCCCGTTGCGGTTCACAGATACGCAGTATTTT. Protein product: CSASPHSPLRFTDTQYF.

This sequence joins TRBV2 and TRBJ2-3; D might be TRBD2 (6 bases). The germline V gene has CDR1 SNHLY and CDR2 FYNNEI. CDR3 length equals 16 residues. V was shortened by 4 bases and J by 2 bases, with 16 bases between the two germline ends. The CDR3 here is CASSARLAGSTDTQYF. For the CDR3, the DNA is TGTGCCAGCAGTGCCAGGCTCGCGGGGTCCACAGATACGCAGTATTTT.

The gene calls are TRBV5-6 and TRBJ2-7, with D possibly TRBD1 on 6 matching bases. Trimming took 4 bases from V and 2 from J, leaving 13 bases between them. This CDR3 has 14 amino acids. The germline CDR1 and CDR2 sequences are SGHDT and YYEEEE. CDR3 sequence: CASSPFRTAYEQYF. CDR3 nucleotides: TGTGCCAGCAGCCCCTTTCGGACAGCCTACGAGCAGTACTTC. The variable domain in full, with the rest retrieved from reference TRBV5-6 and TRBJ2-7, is DAGVTQSPTHLIKTRGQQVTLRCSPKSGHDTVSWYQQALGQGPQFIFQYYEEEERQRGNFPDRFSGHQFPNYSSELNVNALLLGDSALYLCASSPFRTAYEQYFGPGTRLTVT.

The CDR3 is CAFGQGGNYGYTF. The CDR3 bases are TGTGCCTTCGGACAGGGCGGAAACTATGGCTACACCTTC. The rearrangement links TRBV10-3 to TRBJ1-2; 8 bases line up with TRBD1. CDR1 is ENHRY and CDR2 is SYGVKD in the germline V gene. With V trimmed by 11 bases and J by 2 bases, 7 bases remained unmatched. The CDR3 has 13 residues.

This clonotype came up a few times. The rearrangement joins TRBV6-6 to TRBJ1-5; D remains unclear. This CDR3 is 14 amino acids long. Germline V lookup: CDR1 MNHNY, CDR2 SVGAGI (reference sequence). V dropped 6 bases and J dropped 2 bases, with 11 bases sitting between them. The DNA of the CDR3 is TGTGCCAGCAGCCACCCAGGAGGCAATCAGCCCCAGCATTTT. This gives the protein CASSHPGGNQPQHF.

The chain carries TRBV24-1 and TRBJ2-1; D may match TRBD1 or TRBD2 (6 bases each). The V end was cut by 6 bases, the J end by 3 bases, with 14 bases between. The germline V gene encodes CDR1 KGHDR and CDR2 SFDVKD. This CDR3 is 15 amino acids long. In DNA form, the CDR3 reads TGTGCCACCAGTCCTACAGGGAGGAACTACAATGAGCAGTTCTTC. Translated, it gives CATSPTGRNYNEQFF.

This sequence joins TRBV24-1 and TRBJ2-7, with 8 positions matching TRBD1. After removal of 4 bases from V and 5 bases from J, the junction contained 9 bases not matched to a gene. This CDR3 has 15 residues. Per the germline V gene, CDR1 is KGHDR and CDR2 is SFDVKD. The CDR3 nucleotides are TGTGCCACCAGTGACCCACAGGGGGAAAGGGACGAGCAGTACTTC. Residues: CATSDPQGERDEQYF.

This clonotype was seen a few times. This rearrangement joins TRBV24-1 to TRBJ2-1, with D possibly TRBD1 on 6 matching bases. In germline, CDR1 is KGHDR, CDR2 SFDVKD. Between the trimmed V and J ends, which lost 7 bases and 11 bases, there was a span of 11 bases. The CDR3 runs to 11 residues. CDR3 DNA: TGTGCCACCAGCTACCGGGACAAGCAGTTCTTC. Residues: CATSYRDKQFF.

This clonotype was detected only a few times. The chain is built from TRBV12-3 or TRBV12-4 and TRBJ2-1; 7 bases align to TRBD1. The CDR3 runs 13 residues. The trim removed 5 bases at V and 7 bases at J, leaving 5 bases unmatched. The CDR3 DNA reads TGTGCCAGCAGTAGCGACAGGGATAATGAGCAGTTCTTC. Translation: CASSSDRDNEQFF.